Described below is a single T cell receptor beta chain sequence and its context. Data came from immunoSEQ multiplex PCR; TCRdb stores just in-frame clones and leaves some out. The table records 430,000 or so clones, 70% to 90% of them present only once. This entry comes from a study of blood T cell repertoires in COVID-19. V shed 7 bases and J shed 4 bases, with 8 bases lying between them. The CDR3 contains 11 residues. The germline V gene encodes CDR1 SGDLS and CDR2 YYNGEE. V is TRBV9 and J is TRBJ2-5; TRBD2 might be the D (5 bases). The source of this sequence is a woman between 18 and 29 years old who had been exposed to COVID-19. Source material: PBMCs or T cells enriched from blood (not recorded which). The CDR3 region is CASEAGETQYF. The CDR3 region has the DNA TGTGCCAGCGAGGCGGGAGAGACCCAGTACTTC.